The entry that follows covers one T cell receptor (beta chain) sequence. This clonotype showed up many times. Its antigen is still unknown. Base quality data are lacking; no much larger clone is found one base away. The data were produced on an Illumina HiSeq 2000. Multiplex PCR amplification was used to build the TCR beta chain libraries. The amplified TCR beta chain products were analyzed by high-throughput sequencing. Using fastp at Q25 and MiXCR, TCRdb reprocessed the public reads and kept productive beta chains. Every CDR3 protein is listed once, alongside the most common genes and DNA of its rows. Within this sample are tens of thousands of distinct CDR3 sequences, with roughly 41% of them counted one time only. The biggest ten clones account for over 9.5% of the sample. This specimen belongs to a study of breast tumors, draining lymph nodes, adjacent tissues (dated by TCRdb to 2016 to 2017). About the full investigation: TCR beta repertoires were compared across tumor, adjacent nontumor tissue and axillary lymph nodes obtained from breast cancer patients. In human breast cancer, the study set out to evaluate how tumor, surrounding tissue and draining lymph node repertoires relate to one another and whether T cells may move between these sites. Findings and caveats that apply to the study as a whole: Tumors showed preferential V and J gene usage, and their T-cell repertoire diversity fell below that of lymph nodes yet above that of nontumor tissue. Tumor and nontumor tissue repertoires were significantly more similar in luminal-like than in basal-like breast cancer. A scenario in which most tumor T cells derive from the lymph node and then expand within tumor tissue was judged to be consistent with the data. The conclusion that tumor T cells originate in lymph nodes was presented as consistent with a hypothesis rather than as directly demonstrated.

The CDR3, from cysteine to phenylalanine, totals 17 residues. The read is trimmed to its CDR3 DNA, 51 bases read in frame from base 1. V lost 1 base and J lost 2 bases, and the count of bases not matched to a germline gene is 4. CDR1 and CDR2 are read off the germline V gene as LGHNA and YNFKEQ. The sequenced sample consisted of breast tumor tissue. The chain couples TRBV4-2 to TRBJ2-3; the junction holds 12 bases that match TRBD2. The sequence derives from a female donor with breast cancer. Some clones in this sample may be carry-over from other donors' samples. This receptor has the CDR3 CASSQVGLAGYTDTQYF. At the DNA level, the sequence is TGTGCCAGCAGCCAAGTCGGACTAGCGGGGTACACAGATACGCAGTATTTT.